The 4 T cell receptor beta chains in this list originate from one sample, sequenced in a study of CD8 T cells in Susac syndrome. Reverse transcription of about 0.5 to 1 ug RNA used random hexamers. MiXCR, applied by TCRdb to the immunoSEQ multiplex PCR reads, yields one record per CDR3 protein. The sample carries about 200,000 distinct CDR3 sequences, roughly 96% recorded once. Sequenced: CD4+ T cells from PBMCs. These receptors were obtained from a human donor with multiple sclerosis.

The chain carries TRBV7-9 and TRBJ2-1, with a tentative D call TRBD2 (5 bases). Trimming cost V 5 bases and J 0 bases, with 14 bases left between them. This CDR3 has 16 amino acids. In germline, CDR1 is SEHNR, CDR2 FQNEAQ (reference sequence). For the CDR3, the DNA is TGTGCCAGCAGCCCCTTCGAGGGTTACTCCTACAATGAGCAGTTCTTC. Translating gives CASSPFEGYSYNEQFF. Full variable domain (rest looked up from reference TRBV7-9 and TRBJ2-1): DTGVSQNPRHKITKRGQNVTFRCDPISEHNRLYWYRQTLGQGPEFLTYFQNEAQLEKSRLLSDRFSAERPKGSFSTLEIQRTEQGDSAMYLCASSPFEGYSYNEQFFGPGTRLTVL.

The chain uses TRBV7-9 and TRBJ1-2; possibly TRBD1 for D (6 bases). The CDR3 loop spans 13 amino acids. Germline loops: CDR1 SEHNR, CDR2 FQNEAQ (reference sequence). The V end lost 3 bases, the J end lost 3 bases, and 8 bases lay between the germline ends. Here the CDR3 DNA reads TGTGCCAGCAGCTTTGGGGGCGACTATGGCTACACCTTC. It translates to CASSFGGDYGYTF.

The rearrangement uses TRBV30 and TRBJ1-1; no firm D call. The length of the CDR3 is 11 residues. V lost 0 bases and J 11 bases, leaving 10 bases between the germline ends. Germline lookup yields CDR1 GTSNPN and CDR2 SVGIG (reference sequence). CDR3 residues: CAWSVHLGAFF. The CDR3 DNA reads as TGTGCCTGGAGTGTCCATTTGGGGGCTTTCTTT. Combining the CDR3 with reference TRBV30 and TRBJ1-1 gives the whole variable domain SQTIHQWPATLVQPVGSPLSLECTVEGTSNPNLYWYRQAAGRGLQLLFYSVGIGQISSEVPQNLSASRPQDRQFILSSKKLLLSDSGFYLCAWSVHLGAFFGQGTRLTVV.

In nucleotides, the CDR3 is TGCGCCAGCAGCCAAGCCGGGAAAGGGGGCTACACCTTC. Its protein is CASSQAGKGGYTF. The J gene is TRBJ1-2, the V gene TRBV4-1; no reliable D call. Trimming took off 1 base at V and 8 bases at J, with 11 bases between the two ends. Germline CDR1 MGHRA, CDR2 YSYEKL. CDR3 size: 13 residues.